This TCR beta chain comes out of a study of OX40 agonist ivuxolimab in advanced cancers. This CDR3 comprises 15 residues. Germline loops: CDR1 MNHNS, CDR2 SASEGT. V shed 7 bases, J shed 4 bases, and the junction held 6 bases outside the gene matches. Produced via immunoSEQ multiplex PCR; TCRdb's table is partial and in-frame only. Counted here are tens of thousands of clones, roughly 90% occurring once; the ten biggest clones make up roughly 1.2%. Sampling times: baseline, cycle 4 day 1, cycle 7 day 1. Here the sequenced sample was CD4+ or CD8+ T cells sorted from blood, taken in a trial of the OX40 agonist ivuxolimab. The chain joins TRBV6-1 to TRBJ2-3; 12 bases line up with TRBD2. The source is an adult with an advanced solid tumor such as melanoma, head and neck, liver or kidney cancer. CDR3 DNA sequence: TGTGCCAGCAAGTGGACTAGCGGGATCGCAGATACGCAGTATTTT. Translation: CASKWTSGIADTQYF.